This TCR beta chain was captured in a study of blood T cell repertoires in COVID-19. Study information: PBMCs, B-cell-depleted T cells, or T cells provided the cDNA or gDNA that made up the material.

Note on this clone: One end of the junction fails to match germline, which may point to a read error.

The protocol was immunoSEQ multiplex PCR, while the TCRdb copy is restricted to in-frame clones and leaves out a portion. The repertoire includes 350,000 or so clones, around 90% of them detected once, and approximately 6.2% sits in the top ten. This CDR3 has 14 amino acids. The germline V gene encodes CDR1 KGHSH and CDR2 LQKENI. The chain combines TRBV18 with TRBJ2-2, with 10 nucleotides matching TRBD1. The source is a man aged 18 to 30 with active or convalescent COVID-19. The sequenced sample consisted of peripheral blood. CDR3 sequence: CATSDRGRTGELFF. The CDR3 DNA sequence: TGTGCCACCTCAGACAGGGGGCGAACCGGGGAGCTGTTTTTT. The complete variable domain, with remaining parts taken from reference TRBV18 and TRBJ2-2, reads NAGVMQNPRHLVRRRGQEARLRCSPMKGHSHVYWYRQLPEEGLKFMVYLQKENIIDESGMPKERFSAEFPKEGPSILRIQQVVRGDSAAYFCATSDRGRTGELFFGEGSRLTVL.